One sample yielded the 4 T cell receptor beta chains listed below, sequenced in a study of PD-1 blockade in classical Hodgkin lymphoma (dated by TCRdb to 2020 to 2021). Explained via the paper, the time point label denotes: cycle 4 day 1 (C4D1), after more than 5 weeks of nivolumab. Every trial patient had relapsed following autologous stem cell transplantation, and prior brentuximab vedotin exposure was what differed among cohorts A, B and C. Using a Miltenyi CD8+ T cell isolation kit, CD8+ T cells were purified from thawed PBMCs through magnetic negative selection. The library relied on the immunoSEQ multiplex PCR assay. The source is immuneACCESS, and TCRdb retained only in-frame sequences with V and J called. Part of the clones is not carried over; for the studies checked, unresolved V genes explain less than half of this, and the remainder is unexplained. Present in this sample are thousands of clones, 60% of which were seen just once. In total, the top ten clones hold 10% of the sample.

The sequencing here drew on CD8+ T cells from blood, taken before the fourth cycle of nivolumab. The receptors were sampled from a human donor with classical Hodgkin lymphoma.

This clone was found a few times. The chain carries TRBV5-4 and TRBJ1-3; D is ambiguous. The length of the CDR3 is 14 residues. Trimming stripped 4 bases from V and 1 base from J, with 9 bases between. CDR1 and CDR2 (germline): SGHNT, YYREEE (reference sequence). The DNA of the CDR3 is TGTGCCAGCAGCGGGTGGGGATCTGGAAACACCATATATTTT. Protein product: CASSGWGSGNTIYF.

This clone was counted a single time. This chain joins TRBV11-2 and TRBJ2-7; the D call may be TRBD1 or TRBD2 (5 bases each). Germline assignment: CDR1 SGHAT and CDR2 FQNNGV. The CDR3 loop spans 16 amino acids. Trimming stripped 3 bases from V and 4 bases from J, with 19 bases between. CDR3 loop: CASSFEGTDGYYEQYF. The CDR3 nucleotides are TGTGCCAGCAGCTTCGAAGGGACGGACGGATATTACGAGCAGTACTTC. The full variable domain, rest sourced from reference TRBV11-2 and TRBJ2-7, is EAGVAQSPRYKIIEKRQSVAFWCNPISGHATLYWYQQILGQGPKLLIQFQNNGVVDDSQLPKDRFSAERLKGVDSTLKIQPAKLEDSAVYLCASSFEGTDGYYEQYFGPGTRLTVT.

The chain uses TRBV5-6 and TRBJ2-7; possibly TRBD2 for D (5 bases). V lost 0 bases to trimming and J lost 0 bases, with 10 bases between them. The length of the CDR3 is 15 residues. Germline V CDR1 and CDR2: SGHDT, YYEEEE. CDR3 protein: CASSLEGASSYEQYF. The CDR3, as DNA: TGTGCCAGCAGCTTGGAGGGAGCGAGCTCCTACGAGCAGTACTTC. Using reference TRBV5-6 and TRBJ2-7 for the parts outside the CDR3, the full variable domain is DAGVTQSPTHLIKTRGQQVTLRCSPKSGHDTVSWYQQALGQGPQFIFQYYEEEERQRGNFPDRFSGHQFPNYSSELNVNALLLGDSALYLCASSLEGASSYEQYFGPGTRLTVT.

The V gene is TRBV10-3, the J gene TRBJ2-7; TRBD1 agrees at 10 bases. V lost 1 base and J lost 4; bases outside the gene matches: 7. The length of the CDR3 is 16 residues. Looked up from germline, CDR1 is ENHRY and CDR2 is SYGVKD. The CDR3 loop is CAISELAGTGVYEQYF. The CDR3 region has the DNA TGTGCCATCAGTGAGTTGGCCGGGACAGGGGTTTACGAGCAGTACTTC.